Listed here are 23 T cell receptor beta chains from one sample, sequenced in a study of molecular identifiers for immune sequencing clone quantification. TCRdb independently ran MiXCR on the PCR reads; one entry per CDR3 protein. Among 250,000 to 400,000 distinct CDR3 sequences, about 22% were seen once, and the ten largest hold approximately 0.8%. The specimen sequenced was naive CD8+ T cells from blood, with Jurkat cell RNA spiked in. Subset: FACS-sorted CD8+CD4-CCR7+CD45RA+ naive T cells. The receptors come from a human donor in good health. Some libraries in this study had Jurkat cell RNA spiked in.

This clonotype was detected many times. The V and J genes are TRBV20-1 and TRBJ2-1; no clear D. This CDR3 has 14 amino acids. Looked up from germline, CDR1 is DFQATT and CDR2 is SNEGSKA (reference sequence). V was cut by 1 base and J by 2 bases, with 9 bases left in between. In nucleotides, the CDR3 is TGCAGTGCTAGAGCGGCCGATACCTACAATGAGCAGTTCTTC. It codes for CSARAADTYNEQFF.

This clonotype has at least ten counts. CDR3 sequence reads: CASSPVIGIGNTGELFF. DNA of the CDR3: TGCGCCAGCAGCCCCGTAATCGGAATTGGCAACACCGGGGAGCTGTTTTTT. The chain recombines TRBV5-1 with TRBJ2-2; D is unclear. Germline V gene lookup returns CDR1 SGHRS and CDR2 YFSETQ. The length of the CDR3 is 17 residues. V lost 4 bases, J lost 2 bases, and 18 bases lay in between.

Notes on this clonotype: A much more abundant neighbour one base away suggests this may be a read error. The genes are TRBV4-3 and TRBJ2-1, with D tentatively TRBD1 (5 bases). Deletions cut 4 bases from V and 10 bases from J, with 14 bases between. Per germline, CDR1 LGHNA and CDR2 YSLEER. This CDR3 region has 13 residues. The CDR3 reads CASSRSRGLEQFF. In nucleotides, the CDR3 is TGCGCCAGCAGCCGATCAAGGGGTTTGGAGCAGTTCTTC.

This clonotype occurred a few times. This chain connects TRBV11-3 to TRBJ2-1; D is perhaps TRBD1 (6 bases). Trimming pared 3 bases from V and 0 bases from J, leaving 12 bases between. In germline, CDR1 is SGHNT, CDR2 YENEEA. The CDR3 has 16 amino acids. CDR3 bases: TGTGCCAGCAGCTTGAGTGACAGGTTCTCCTACAATGAGCAGTTCTTC. Translating it yields CASSLSDRFSYNEQFF.

A remark on this clonotype: Because the CDR3 is missing its conserved closing phenylalanine or tryptophan, this is likely a read error. This chain uses TRBV2 with TRBJ1-2; 7 nucleotides match TRBD1. Germline CDR1 reads SNHLY; CDR2 reads FYNNEI. Losses at the gene ends were 6 bases for V and 4 bases for J; bases not matched to a gene: 14. The CDR3 is made up of 16 amino acids. CDR3 protein: CASRTALSGTVYGYTL. The CDR3 DNA reads TGTGCCAGCAGAACTGCCCTGAGCGGGACAGTCTATGGCTACACCCTC.

Turning to this clonotype: Possible read error: a much larger clone is one base away. The CDR3 reads CAGSYDNKETQYF. The CDR3 DNA reads as TGTGCCGGCAGTTACGACAACAAAGAGACCCAGTACTTC. The chain carries TRBV6-2 or TRBV6-3 and TRBJ2-5; D unresolved. This CDR3 contains 13 residues. In germline, CDR1 is MNHEY, CDR2 SVGEGT.

This chain links TRBV4-3 with TRBJ2-7; 9 bases match TRBD1. Germline CDR1 and CDR2: LGHNA and YSLEER. The length of the CDR3 is 16 residues. V shed 3 bases and J 2 bases; nucleotides not matched to a gene: 8. In DNA, the CDR3 is TGCGCCAGCAGCCAGAAACAGGGGGCACGTCCCTACGAGCAGTACTTC. This sequence encodes CASSQKQGARPYEQYF.

Notes on this clonotype: This may arise from a read error, as a much more abundant clone is one base away. The CDR3 DNA sequence: TGTGCCAGCAGCCAGACGGGGACATTCCCGTACCAAGAGACCCAGTACTTC. Translating gives CASSQTGTFPYQETQYF. J is TRBJ2-5 and V is TRBV14; perhaps TRBD1 as D (6 bases). CDR3 length: 17 residues. With 3 bases removed from V and 0 bases from J, the gap between germline ends came to 17 bases. Germline CDR1 is SGHDN and CDR2 is FVKESK.

This clonotype appeared a few times. The chain employs TRBV6-1 and TRBJ2-1; maybe TRBD2 (6 bases). CDR3 length: 16 amino acids. Germline-derived CDR1 and CDR2 are MNHNS and SASEGT. The germline V and J ends were trimmed by 7 bases and 1 base, with 17 bases remaining between them. Here the CDR3 reads CASTSTPGGSYNEQFF. Here the CDR3 DNA reads TGTGCCAGCACCTCAACGCCCGGGGGTTCCTACAATGAGCAGTTCTTC.

This clonotype was counted only a few times. The rearrangement joins TRBV10-2 to TRBJ2-7; no clear D gene. Deletions cut 10 bases from V and 3 bases from J, with 10 bases between. The germline V gene has CDR1 WSHSY and CDR2 SAAADI. The CDR3 contains 11 residues. DNA of the CDR3: TGCGCCATCGCGGACCACTACGAGCAGTACTTC. Residues: CAIADHYEQYF.

This clonotype has at least ten counts. The genes are TRBV30 and TRBJ2-1, with D possibly TRBD1 on 5 matching bases. This CDR3 has 14 residues. The germline CDR1 and CDR2 sequences are GTSNPN and SVGIG (reference sequence). V lost 8 bases to trimming and J lost 7 bases, with 21 bases between them. This CDR3 reads CARSVLSKGNEQFF. The CDR3 DNA reads TGTGCCCGATCGGTCCTCTCTAAGGGGAATGAGCAGTTCTTC.

The chain recombines TRBV4-2 with TRBJ2-1; TRBD2 aligns across 7 bases. Germline CDR1 LGHNA, CDR2 YNFKEQ. This CDR3 has 17 amino acids. The trim removed 2 bases at V and 0 bases at J, leaving 7 bases unmatched. Here the CDR3 reads CASSQKAGERSYNEQFF. The CDR3 DNA sequence: TGTGCCAGCAGCCAAAAGGCGGGGGAACGCTCCTACAATGAGCAGTTCTTC.

The genes are TRBV12-3 or TRBV12-4 and TRBJ2-7, with 8 positions matching TRBD2. V shed 3 bases and J 5 bases; nucleotides not matched to a gene: 6. CDR3 size: 14 residues. The CDR3 DNA follows: TGTGCCAGCAGTTTGGGGACTAGTATCGACGAGCAGTACTTC. Encoded protein: CASSLGTSIDEQYF.

This clonotype was observed many times. V gene TRBV14 combines with J gene TRBJ2-7; D possibly corresponds to TRBD1 (6 bases). Per germline, CDR1 SGHDN and CDR2 FVKESK. CDR3 length: 15 amino acids. Trimming removed 4 bases at V and 3 bases at J, with 16 bases between. The CDR3 DNA is TGTGCCAGCAGCCTGGGGCAGGGGAAGGACTACGAGCAGTACTTC. Encoded protein: CASSLGQGKDYEQYF.

The chain carries TRBV24-1 and TRBJ2-7; 9 bases agree with TRBD2. The ends lost 2 bases at V and 6 bases at J; junction bases unmatched: 16. This CDR3 is 18 amino acids long. Germline V lookup: CDR1 KGHDR, CDR2 SFDVKD. The CDR3: CATSDSDILAGGPGEQYF. Written as DNA, the CDR3 is TGTGCCACCAGTGATTCCGACATCCTGGCGGGAGGGCCGGGCGAGCAGTACTTC.

A remark on this clonotype: Being one base from a much bigger clone, this may be a read error. This sequence joins TRBV4-1 and TRBJ1-5; TRBD1 matches at 9 bases. Germline CDR1 MGHRA, CDR2 YSYEKL. This CDR3 is built from 15 residues. The CDR3 DNA is TGCGCCAGCAGCCAAAAACAGGGGGCAGGACAGCCCCGGCATTTT. Encoded protein: CASSQKQGAGQPRHF.

V gene TRBV4-3 combines with J gene TRBJ2-7; D gene ambiguous. CDR1 LGHNA and CDR2 YSLEER come from the germline V gene. The CDR3 totals 15 residues. V lost 0 bases to trimming and J lost 0 bases, with 9 bases between them. In DNA form, the CDR3 reads TGCGCCAGCAGCCAAGATCTCCAATCCTCCTACGAGCAGTACTTC. Amino acids: CASSQDLQSSYEQYF.

This clonotype was picked up many times. The gene calls are TRBV9 and TRBJ1-1; the match to TRBD1 covers 7 bases. The germline CDR1 and CDR2 sequences are SGDLS and YYNGEE. The CDR3 sequence is 15 residues long. Trimming removed 0 bases from V and 1 base from J; junction bases left unmatched: 3. The CDR3 spells CASSVVGTANTEAFF. The CDR3 DNA reads TGTGCCAGCAGCGTAGTGGGGACAGCGAACACTGAAGCTTTCTTT.

The CDR3 protein is CASSQDDRGVYIGEQYF. CDR3 DNA: TGCGCCAGCAGCCAAGATGACAGGGGCGTATATATCGGCGAGCAGTACTTC. V gene TRBV4-1 combines with J gene TRBJ2-7; 8 bases line up with TRBD1. The V gene end was trimmed by 0 bases and the J gene end by 6 bases; junction bases not matched to a gene: 13. The CDR3 contains 17 residues. Germline CDR1 MGHRA, CDR2 YSYEKL.

The genes are TRBV4-3 and TRBJ2-1; TRBD1 matches at 8 bases. The CDR3 has 17 amino acids. The germline V gene encodes CDR1 LGHNA and CDR2 YSLEER. With 0 bases clipped from V and 5 bases from J, the junction kept 9 bases outside the gene matches. The CDR3 protein is CASSQDQEAGGNNEQFF. The CDR3 DNA is TGCGCCAGCAGCCAAGACCAGGAGGCAGGGGGCAACAATGAGCAGTTCTTC.

This clonotype came up many times. The chain has TRBV27 and TRBJ2-7, with 15 bases matching TRBD2. The trim removed 5 bases at V and 7 bases at J, leaving 9 bases unmatched. The CDR3 is 16 residues long. CDR1 is MNHEY and CDR2 is SMNVEV in the germline V gene (reference sequence). As DNA, the CDR3 is TGTGCCAGCAGTCCCGGACTAGCGGGAGGGCCGCGAGAGCAGTACTTC. Amino acid sequence: CASSPGLAGGPREQYF.

Many counts were recorded for this clonotype. This rearrangement joins TRBV5-5 to TRBJ2-3; 8 bases fit TRBD1. This CDR3 comprises 14 residues. The germline CDR1 and CDR2 sequences are SGHKS and YYEKEE (reference sequence). V trimming: 4 bases; J trimming: 9 bases; junction bases outside the gene matches: 10. The CDR3 loop is CASSPDRAAWTQYF. The DNA for the CDR3 is TGTGCCAGCAGCCCGGACAGGGCCGCGTGGACGCAGTATTTT.

The chain uses TRBV28 and TRBJ2-7, with D tentatively TRBD1 (5 bases). CDR1 and CDR2 (germline): MDHEN, SYDVKM. Trimming cost V 4 bases and J 6 bases, with 19 bases left between them. The CDR3 loop spans 15 amino acids. CDR3 coding DNA: TGTGCCAGCAGTTCAGGGCTGGACGACGGCCTCGAGCAGTACTTC. The encoded protein is CASSSGLDDGLEQYF.